Listed here are 22 T cell receptor beta chains from one sample, sequenced in a study of blood T cells in healthy people across ages. The second PCR ran roughly 6 to 11 cycles with a sample-barcoded 5' primer and J-beta primers. TCRdb itself ran the 5' RACE reads through MiXCR, one entry per CDR3 protein. The sample has some 1.1 million distinct CDR3 sequences, more than 30% seen once. Sample: blood. These receptors originate from a man in his late teens or twenties in good health.

The gene calls are TRBV5-4 and TRBJ2-3, with D perhaps TRBD1 (5 bases). Looked up from germline, CDR1 is SGHNT and CDR2 is YYREEE (reference sequence). The CDR3 has 15 amino acids. V was shortened by 6 bases and J by 0 bases, with 14 bases between the two germline ends. Written as DNA, the CDR3 is TGTGCCAGCAACCTCGACAGAACTAGCACAGATACGCAGTATTTT. Translated: CASNLDRTSTDTQYF.

The chain is built from TRBV29-1 and TRBJ2-1; 7 bases are shared with TRBD2. The DNA end lines up better with TRBJ2-7; the J call may be wrong. Germline V gene data show CDR1 as SQVTM and CDR2 as ANQGSEA. The CDR3 runs to 16 residues. Written as DNA, the CDR3 is TGCAGCGTTGAAGACCCCGGGAGGAGCTCCTACAATGAGCAGTACTTC. Residues: CSVEDPGRSSYNEQYF.

A remark on this clonotype: A read error may produce the germline difference seen at one junction end. The CDR3 is CACRTRDRVNTEAFF. The CDR3 nucleotides read TGTGCCTGCAGAACCCGGGACCGTGTGAACACTGAAGCTTTCTTT. This chain links TRBV6-2 or TRBV6-3 with TRBJ1-1, with D possibly TRBD1 on 5 matching bases. The CDR3 runs 15 residues. The germline CDR1 and CDR2 sequences are MNHEY and SVGEGT.

This clonotype was counted only a few times. The CDR3 loop reads CASSYEALKGSPLHF. CDR3 bases: TGTGCCAGCAGTTACGAAGCTTTGAAGGGTTCACCCCTCCACTTT. The gene calls are TRBV6-6 and TRBJ1-6; D uncertain. Per germline, CDR1 MNHNY and CDR2 SVGAGI (reference sequence). The germline V and J ends were trimmed by 2 bases and 9 bases, with 14 bases remaining between them. This CDR3 is 15 amino acids long.

The rearrangement uses TRBV6-1 and TRBJ2-1; tentative D call: TRBD2 (5 bases). Trimming took off 2 bases at V and 13 bases at J, with 24 bases between the two ends. This CDR3 spans 16 amino acids. Germline V gene lookup returns CDR1 MNHNS and CDR2 SASEGT. In DNA, the CDR3 is TGTGCCAGCAGTGAAACGGTCGGGATAGAGCGAGAGACCCAGTTCTTC. Amino acid sequence: CASSETVGIERETQFF.

J is TRBJ1-1 and V is TRBV14; D gene unclear. Trimming removed 3 bases from V and 6 bases from J, with 8 bases in between. This CDR3 is 12 amino acids long. Germline V gene lookup returns CDR1 SGHDN and CDR2 FVKESK. CDR3 region: CASSQGNAEAFF. The CDR3 coding sequence is TGTGCCAGCAGCCAGGGAAACGCTGAAGCTTTCTTT.

This clonotype has ten or more counts. One junction end disagrees with the germline gene, perhaps due to a read error. V usage is TRBV5-1 and J usage is TRBJ2-3; D not certain. From germline, CDR1 is SGHRS and CDR2 YFSETQ. The CDR3 has 14 residues. Here the CDR3 DNA reads TGTGCCAGCAGTTACTCGAGTAGCACAGATACGCAGTATTTT. Protein: CASSYSSSTDTQYF.

This clonotype has more than one count but fewer than ten. The gene calls are TRBV6-2 or TRBV6-3 and TRBJ1-2, with D perhaps matching TRBD1 (5 bases). Trimming removed 6 bases at V and 7 bases at J, with 18 bases between. CDR3 length: 14 amino acids. Germline CDR1 reads MNHEY; CDR2 reads SVGEGT. The CDR3 DNA reads TGTGCCAGCAGACCCGACAGCATCCCCAGTGGCTACACCTTC. Its translation is CASRPDSIPSGYTF.

Many counts were recorded for this clonotype. This sequence joins TRBV29-1 and TRBJ1-4, with 7 bases matching TRBD1. Germline V gene lookup returns CDR1 SQVTM and CDR2 ANQGSEA. CDR3 length: 12 residues. The trim removed 7 bases at V and 7 bases at J, leaving 6 bases unmatched. The CDR3 spells CSDSTGVEKLFF. CDR3 coding DNA: TGCAGCGATTCCACAGGGGTTGAAAAACTGTTTTTT.

The V and J genes are TRBV12-3 or TRBV12-4 and TRBJ1-4; 10 positions match TRBD1. With V trimmed by 5 bases and J by 11 bases, 2 bases remained unmatched. This CDR3 has 12 residues. The CDR3 is CASSLGQGKLFF. The CDR3 DNA reads TGTGCCAGCAGTCTGGGACAGGGGAAACTGTTTTTT.

The V call is TRBV7-2, the J call TRBJ2-3; D is perhaps TRBD1 (5 bases). Germline V gene sequence: CDR1 SGHTA, CDR2 FQGNSA. The V end was cut by 5 bases, the J end by 8 bases, with 11 bases between. CDR3 size: 12 residues. The CDR3 sequence: CASSTPQGTQYF. The CDR3 DNA follows: TGTGCCAGCAGCACCCCTCAGGGTACGCAGTATTTT.

The chain uses TRBV9 and TRBJ1-2, with 9 bases that match TRBD1. Germline loops: CDR1 SGDLS, CDR2 YYNGEE. Trimming at V came to 1 base and at J to 6 bases, leaving 13 bases not matched to a gene. The CDR3 runs 17 residues. The CDR3 sequence: CASSVTGTGLESDGYTF. For the CDR3, the DNA is TGTGCCAGCAGCGTAACCGGGACAGGGCTTGAGAGTGATGGCTACACCTTC.

The J gene is TRBJ1-5, the V gene TRBV6-2 or TRBV6-3; possible D gene TRBD1, 6 bases. In germline, CDR1 is MNHEY, CDR2 SVGEGT. Deletions cut 6 bases from V and 0 bases from J, with 18 bases between. CDR3 length: 17 residues. In DNA form, the CDR3 reads TGTGCCAGCAGCGGAGGACAGACGAGCAATAGCAATCAGCCCCAGCATTTT. Encoded protein: CASSGGQTSNSNQPQHF.

This clonotype turned up a few times. This rearrangement joins TRBV12-3 or TRBV12-4 to TRBJ1-2; 9 nucleotides match TRBD1. This CDR3 is 15 amino acids long. V was clipped by 5 bases and J by 3 bases; unmatched bases: 7. CDR3 protein: CASSRGQGSHYGYTF. CDR3 nucleotides: TGTGCCAGCAGTCGAGGACAGGGGAGCCACTATGGCTACACCTTC.

The chain joins TRBV10-3 to TRBJ2-5; possibly TRBD1 or TRBD2 for D (5 bases each). Germline-derived CDR1 and CDR2 are ENHRY and SYGVKD. CDR3 size: 13 residues. The V end was cut by 5 bases, the J end by 5 bases, with 12 bases between. The CDR3 coding sequence is TGTGCCATCAGTCAGGGTACGGGGGAGACCCAGTACTTC. It translates to CAISQGTGETQYF.

CDR3 coding DNA: TGTGCCATCAGTGAAGGCCGGGACACTACCCGGACTAACTATGGCTACACCTTC. This gives the protein CAISEGRDTTRTNYGYTF. The chain carries TRBV10-3 and TRBJ1-2, with a weak D call TRBD1 (6 bases). The CDR3 sequence is 18 residues long. Trimming pared 3 bases from V and 0 bases from J, leaving 20 bases between. From germline, CDR1 is ENHRY and CDR2 SYGVKD.

The chain carries TRBV9 and TRBJ2-3; D is perhaps TRBD2 (6 bases). V lost 0 bases and J 0 bases, leaving 11 bases between the germline ends. The CDR3 loop spans 16 amino acids. Germline V gene lookup returns CDR1 SGDLS and CDR2 YYNGEE. DNA for the CDR3: TGTGCCAGCAGCGTAGGAGGTGGGACTAGCACAGATACGCAGTATTTT. Amino acids: CASSVGGGTSTDTQYF.

The V and J genes are TRBV29-1 and TRBJ2-5; the D gene is possibly TRBD2 (6 bases). Germline V gene lookup returns CDR1 SQVTM and CDR2 ANQGSEA. V lost 3 bases to trimming and J lost 2 bases, with 10 bases between them. The CDR3 runs 13 residues. In DNA, the CDR3 is TGCAGCGTTGAGGGGACTGTTCAAGAGACCCAGTACTTC. It is translated as CSVEGTVQETQYF.

This clonotype was seen a single time. The chain joins TRBV2 to TRBJ1-4, with 7 bases fitting TRBD1. The V gene end was trimmed by 10 bases and the J gene end by 8 bases; junction bases not matched to a gene: 16. Germline CDR1 and CDR2: SNHLY and FYNNEI. The CDR3 has 15 residues. CDR3 protein: CATNRQGVEYEKLFF. The CDR3 region has the DNA TGTGCCACTAACCGACAGGGCGTCGAGTACGAAAAACTGTTTTTT.

J is TRBJ1-4 and V is TRBV4-1, with D possibly being TRBD1 (6 bases). Germline V lookup: CDR1 MGHRA, CDR2 YSYEKL. V was trimmed by 2 bases and J by 4 bases, leaving 14 bases between them. The CDR3 runs 16 residues. In DNA, the CDR3 is TGCGCCAGCAGCCAACCCCAGACAGGTTTTAATGAAAAACTGTTTTTT. The encoded protein is CASSQPQTGFNEKLFF.

The chain uses TRBV12-3 or TRBV12-4 and TRBJ2-5, with D uncertain. The CDR3 loop spans 13 amino acids. Trimming took off 3 bases at V and 11 bases at J, with 16 bases between the two ends. CDR3 coding DNA: TGTGCCAGCAGTTTTCGGCCATCAAATGAGCAGTACTTC. It yields the protein CASSFRPSNEQYF.

The chain joins TRBV5-5 to TRBJ2-1; D might be TRBD2 (5 bases). Germline V gives CDR1 SGHKS, CDR2 YYEKEE (reference sequence). The CDR3 extends over 16 amino acids. The ends were cut back, 5 bases at V and 0 bases at J, with 15 bases in the middle. Here the CDR3 reads CASSIGGSSSYNEQFF. CDR3 nucleotide sequence: TGTGCCAGCAGTATCGGAGGTAGTAGCTCCTACAATGAGCAGTTCTTC. Complete variable domain (other parts from reference TRBV5-5 and TRBJ2-1): DAGVTQSPTHLIKTRGQQVTLRCSPISGHKSVSWYQQVLGQGPQFIFQYYEKEERGRGNFPDRFSARQFPNYSSELNVNALLLGDSALYLCASSIGGSSSYNEQFFGPGTRLTVL.